This TCR beta chain was profiled in a study of shared clonotypes between healthy human individuals (dated by TCRdb to the early 2020s). About the full investigation: The cohort comprised two women and a few men aged 18 to 49 years. Libraries were prepared and TCR repertoires were sequenced by different laboratories using diverse techniques, in order to increase sequencing depth and limit assay-specific biases. Each donor's leukapheresis produced roughly between about 0.85 and 10 billion PBMCs. For each donor, three plates each were used for CD4 naive and CD4 memory, two plates were used for CD8 naive, and one plate was used for CD8 memory. To estimate repertoire size and how much clonotype sharing occurs between individuals, the study deeply sequenced the blood TCR repertoires of roughly 5 healthy adults. Overall study results and their limits: When several donors were compared, the shared fraction of clonotypes was roughly 5% for naive CD4, about 4% for naive CD8, more than 2% for memory CD4, and approximately 0.4% for memory CD8. Pairwise subsampling led to the expectation that sequencing depth would affect the degree of clonotype sharing among donors. Rarefaction of sorted-subset datasets indicated incomplete sequencing despite the large sequencing depth. Larger estimated clonotype richness was generally found for naive subsets than for memory subsets. Higher generation probabilities were observed for clonotypes shared by all four sorted-subset donors than for non-shared clonotypes. Sampling was limited to blood, and TCR repertoires in tissue likely differ from TCR repertoires in blood. The small number of donors limited the genetic and exposure-history diversity represented.

Using the deep immunoSEQ assay, multiplex PCR amplified TCR CDR3 regions from genomic DNA. Genomic DNA extracted from each cell subset was distributed evenly over all wells of several immunoSEQ 96-well plates, and each plate served as one replicate. For sorted subsets, each replicate PCR was loaded with about 200 ng genomic DNA, equivalent to 32,000 or so T cell genomes. Purified libraries were measured with a Qubit 3.0 fluorometer, size-checked on a Bioanalyzer 2100, and measured again with the KAPA Library Quantification kit. Every immunoSEQ 96-well plate was sequenced on a separate single-read 150-cycle Illumina NextSeq 550 flow cell. On the authors' methods: Because only junctional sequences without quality scores were contained in the immunoSEQ output, filtering matching that applied to full-length reads could not be performed. To assign V/J genes and CDR3, sequences were annotated against IMGT germline references using PyIR, a Python wrapper for IgBLAST v1.9. Any read was removed if the V/J assignment was weak (E-value above 1e-6), the CDR3 was missing, or the read contained stop codons, out-of-frame junctions, or ambiguous translated residues. V3J clonotypes were defined as sequences sharing the same inferred V gene, J gene, and CDR3 amino acid sequence. To compute the percentage overlap between repertoires, the number of shared unique clonotypes was divided by the size of the smaller repertoire. Richness of each repertoire was evaluated using RTK rarefaction, the Chao1 estimator, and Recon v2.1 estimates of unobserved clonotypes. OLGA was used to compute generation probabilities for all TCRbeta clonotypes that the gDNA method yielded from a few donors. TCRdb holds this immuneACCESS table with in-frame rearrangements only. Some clones are missing; in checked studies, unresolved V genes explain under half, and the rest has no known cause. V, J and clone size are those of that table, while D and trimming were read from the DNA. This sample is represented by a few million clones; just under 95% of them were singletons. Over 1.5% of the sample comes from the top ten.

For the CD8 naive samples, CD45RO-negative cells were positively selected for CCR7, yielding a CD45RA+CCR7+ population from which TemRA cells were excluded. Donors were healthy HIV-negative adults with no recently reported acute infections or vaccinations. Every donor was a Caucasian adult living in Nashville, Tennessee, USA. Blood was obtained by leukapheresis, after which PBMCs were separated by Ficoll-Histopaque density gradient centrifugation and cryopreserved in liquid nitrogen vapor phase. Analytical flow cytometry was used to check the purity and quantity of each magnetically sorted T cell population. Each sorted fraction had its genomic DNA isolated and then quantified by UV absorbance on a Nanodrop 2000c. V is pared back by 0 bases and J by 5 bases, with 5 bases lying between the germline termini. Including cysteine and phenylalanine, the CDR3 has 12 amino acids. Only the CDR3 DNA is retained, 36 bases long and in frame from the first base. The germline V gene (reference sequence) provides CDR1 GTSNPN and CDR2 SVGIG.

Regarding this clone: Its antigen is still unknown. No clone much larger than this one lies a single base away; base qualities are absent. This specimen includes other DNA sequences encoding the same CDR3.

The rearrangement combines TRBV30 with TRBJ2-1, with the D gene call left open. The sequenced material came from naive CD8+ T cells from PBMCs. This sample's cell subset or site label indicates: CD45RA+CCR7+. This sequence was found in a man younger than 35 in good health. Some clones in this sample may be carry-over from other donors' samples. The CDR3 has the sequence CAWSVADNEQFF. The DNA sequence is as follows: TGTGCCTGGAGTGTTGCAGACAATGAGCAGTTCTTC. Outside the CDR3, residues come from the reference TRBV30 and TRBJ2-1 proteins, so the full variable domain is: SQTIHQWPATLVQPVGSPLSLECTVEGTSNPNLYWYRQAAGRGLQLLFYSVGIGQISSEVPQNLSASRPQDRQFILSSKKLLLSDSGFYLCAWSVADNEQFFGPGTRLTVL.